This T cell receptor beta chain was sequenced during a study of cytomegalovirus exposure and HLA in healthy donors. Background on the study: Early released data comprised some 85 million unique TCRs from HLA-typed donors. Findings of the study overall: Analysis performed later found around 15,000 TCR beta sequences associated with HLA alleles at 0.05 false discovery rate. Overall, about 160 TCR beta chains were annotated as cytomegalovirus-associated.

Use of 60 Vbeta and 13 Jbeta primers characterized the PCR. The protocol was immunoSEQ multiplex PCR, while the TCRdb copy is restricted to in-frame clones and leaves out a portion. The table records roughly 100,000 clones, around 86% of them present only once. V lost 2 bases to trimming and J lost 0 bases, with 14 bases between them. CDR1 is LNHNV and CDR2 is YYDKDF in the germline V gene (reference sequence). This CDR3 spans 16 amino acids. On this clone: The antigen remains undetermined.

This sequence originates from a man aged 25-45 years in good health and CMV-seropositive. The chain carries TRBV15 and TRBJ2-7, with a weak D call TRBD2 (5 bases). Sequences were obtained from PBMCs. For the CDR3, the DNA is TGTGCCACCAGCAGACCCATCGGGGAAGGCTCCTACGAGCAGTACTTC. Residues: CATSRPIGEGSYEQYF.